The rows below give T cell receptor beta chains drawn from one sample of a study of blood T cell repertoires in COVID-19. Some clones are missing from TCRdb's copy, which holds only in-frame ones; the method was immunoSEQ multiplex PCR. The sample contains tens of thousands of clones, approximately 92% of which appear only once. Sequencing input: peripheral blood. Source of these receptors: a human donor in a cohort sampled during active COVID-19. Each CDR3 is given with its conserved first and last residue. The D gene is left open where the match is weak. Size is stated for part of the rows, as once, few or many counts, or as a class when the clone is expanded.

j_gene: TRBJ1-1
abundance: once
v_gene: TRBV19
d_gene: NA
CDR3aa: CASSIGGWPEAFF
CDR3nt: TGTGCCAGTAGTATCGGAGGTTGGCCTGAAGCTTTCTTT

j_gene: TRBJ2-7
abundance: NA
v_gene: TRBV5-1
d_gene: NA
CDR3aa: CASSFRTGYEQYF
CDR3nt: TGCGCCAGCAGCTTCAGAACAGGGTACGAGCAGTACTTC

j_gene: TRBJ2-5
abundance: NA
v_gene: TRBV2
d_gene: TRBD2
CDR3aa: CASSTLAVARETQYF
CDR3nt: TGTGCCAGCAGTACTCTAGCGGTCGCGCGGGAGACCCAGTACTTC

j_gene: TRBJ2-7
abundance: NA
v_gene: TRBV28
d_gene: NA
CDR3aa: CASTNPSYRAEQYF
CDR3nt: TGTGCCAGCACCAACCCTTCCTACAGGGCCGAGCAGTACTTC

j_gene: TRBJ2-1
abundance: NA
v_gene: TRBV27
d_gene: TRBD1
CDR3aa: CASSLDYRGPGVFF
CDR3nt: TGTGCCAGCAGTTTAGATTACAGGGGGCCCGGTGTTTTCTTC

j_gene: TRBJ2-7
abundance: NA
v_gene: TRBV9
d_gene: NA
CDR3aa: CASSPTAASYEQYF
CDR3nt: TGTGCCAGCAGCCCTACTGCGGCCTCCTACGAGCAGTACTTC

j_gene: TRBJ2-3
abundance: NA
v_gene: TRBV5-1
d_gene: NA
CDR3aa: CASSLVGSGRTDTQYF
CDR3nt: TGCGCCAGCAGCTTGGTCGGCAGCGGTAGGACAGATACGCAGTATTTT

j_gene: TRBJ2-5
abundance: NA
v_gene: TRBV9
d_gene: TRBD2
CDR3aa: CASSASPGTRGYQETQYF
CDR3nt: TGTGCCAGCAGCGCCTCACCCGGGACTAGGGGGTACCAAGAGACCCAGTACTTC

j_gene: TRBJ2-3
abundance: few
v_gene: TRBV4-1
d_gene: TRBD1
CDR3aa: CASSQERTGGSVESTQYF
CDR3nt: TGCGCCAGCAGCCAAGAACGGACAGGGGGATCCGTCGAGTCTACGCAGTATTTT

j_gene: TRBJ2-7
abundance: NA
v_gene: TRBV20-1
d_gene: NA
CDR3aa: CSATGAYEQYF
CDR3nt: TGCAGTGCCACAGGCGCCTACGAGCAGTACTTC

j_gene: TRBJ2-7
abundance: NA
v_gene: TRBV4-2
d_gene: NA
CDR3aa: CASSPAAEGYEQYF
CDR3nt: TGTGCCAGCAGCCCCGCAGCGGAGGGATACGAGCAGTACTTC

j_gene: TRBJ2-7
abundance: NA
v_gene: TRBV7-6
d_gene: TRBD1
CDR3aa: CASSLDRGFSYEQYF
CDR3nt: TGTGCCAGCAGCTTGGACAGGGGGTTTTCCTACGAGCAGTACTTC

j_gene: TRBJ1-5
abundance: NA
v_gene: TRBV29-1
d_gene: NA
CDR3aa: CSVGGGSNQPQHF
CDR3nt: TGCAGCGTTGGGGGAGGGAGCAATCAGCCCCAGCATTTT

j_gene: TRBJ2-3
abundance: NA
v_gene: TRBV7-2
d_gene: NA
CDR3aa: CASSLSAGKTDTQYF
CDR3nt: TGTGCCAGCAGCTTATCTGCGGGGAAGACAGATACGCAGTATTTT

j_gene: TRBJ1-1
abundance: NA
v_gene: TRBV30
d_gene: NA
CDR3aa: CAWSSLTEAFF
CDR3nt: TGTGCCTGGAGTTCTCTCACTGAAGCTTTCTTT

j_gene: TRBJ2-5
abundance: NA
v_gene: TRBV5-8
d_gene: NA
CDR3aa: CASSVDWETQYF
CDR3nt: TGTGCCAGCAGCGTTGACTGGGAGACCCAGTACTTC

j_gene: TRBJ2-5
abundance: once
v_gene: TRBV15
d_gene: TRBD2
CDR3aa: CATSRDWPGGNQETQYF
CDR3nt: TGTGCCACCAGCAGAGATTGGCCGGGGGGGAATCAAGAGACCCAGTACTTC

j_gene: TRBJ2-1
abundance: NA
v_gene: TRBV3-1/TRBV3-2
d_gene: TRBD2
CDR3aa: CASSLPTGGGYEQFF
CDR3nt: TGTGCCAGCAGCCTACCGACAGGCGGGGGGTATGAGCAGTTCTTC

j_gene: TRBJ2-5
abundance: NA
v_gene: TRBV6-5
d_gene: NA
CDR3aa: CASSTRGVETQYF
CDR3nt: TGTGCCAGTTCGACTAGGGGTGTTGAGACCCAGTACTTC

j_gene: TRBJ2-5
abundance: NA
v_gene: TRBV5-1
d_gene: NA
CDR3aa: CASSPDYKETQYF
CDR3nt: TGCGCCAGCAGCCCTGACTACAAAGAGACCCAGTACTTC

j_gene: TRBJ2-7
abundance: NA
v_gene: TRBV19
d_gene: NA
CDR3aa: CASSQSPEGIEQYF
CDR3nt: TGTGCCAGTAGTCAGAGCCCAGAGGGTATCGAGCAGTACTTC

j_gene: TRBJ2-1
abundance: NA
v_gene: TRBV29-1
d_gene: TRBD2
CDR3aa: CSVKTSGGALEQFF
CDR3nt: TGCAGCGTTAAGACTAGCGGGGGGGCCCTTGAGCAGTTCTTC

j_gene: TRBJ1-1
abundance: NA
v_gene: TRBV11-2
d_gene: NA
CDR3aa: CASRLIRGGTEAFF
CDR3nt: TGTGCCAGCAGACTTATTAGGGGTGGCACTGAAGCTTTCTTT

j_gene: TRBJ2-2
abundance: NA
v_gene: TRBV6-5
d_gene: TRBD2
CDR3aa: CASLDRGVTGELFF
CDR3nt: TGTGCCAGCCTTGATCGGGGGGTCACCGGGGAGCTGTTTTTT

j_gene: TRBJ1-2
abundance: NA
v_gene: TRBV6-4
d_gene: TRBD1
CDR3aa: CASSPSGQGAAGYTF
CDR3nt: TGTGCCAGCAGCCCCTCCGGACAGGGGGCCGCCGGCTACACCTTC

j_gene: TRBJ2-7
abundance: NA
v_gene: TRBV6-5
d_gene: NA
CDR3aa: CASSPFHRVAIEQYF
CDR3nt: TGTGCCAGCAGTCCCTTCCACAGGGTTGCGATCGAGCAGTACTTC

j_gene: TRBJ2-7
abundance: NA
v_gene: TRBV3-1/TRBV3-2
d_gene: TRBD1
CDR3aa: CASSQDSYRTGAYEQYF
CDR3nt: TGTGCCAGCAGCCAAGATTCGTATAGGACAGGGGCGTACGAGCAGTACTTC

j_gene: TRBJ2-7
abundance: NA
v_gene: TRBV7-6
d_gene: NA
CDR3aa: CASSPTRGAYEQYF
CDR3nt: TGTGCCAGCAGCCCCACACGCGGGGCCTACGAGCAGTACTTC

j_gene: TRBJ1-5
abundance: NA
v_gene: TRBV12-3/TRBV12-4
d_gene: NA
CDR3aa: CASSPSREPQHF
CDR3nt: TGTGCCAGCAGTCCTTCTCGGGAGCCCCAGCATTTT

j_gene: TRBJ2-1
abundance: NA
v_gene: TRBV11-2
d_gene: NA
CDR3aa: CASSEDRIPAGQFF
CDR3nt: TGTGCCAGCAGCGAGGACAGAATACCAGCCGGGCAGTTCTTC

j_gene: TRBJ1-1
abundance: NA
v_gene: TRBV6-5
d_gene: NA
CDR3aa: CASSYSWTGGGAEAFF
CDR3nt: TGTGCCAGCAGTTACTCCTGGACTGGAGGGGGGGCTGAAGCTTTCTTT

j_gene: TRBJ2-1
abundance: NA
v_gene: TRBV9
d_gene: NA
CDR3aa: CASSVEVSQREQFF
CDR3nt: TGTGCCAGCAGCGTAGAGGTCAGTCAGCGTGAGCAGTTCTTC

j_gene: TRBJ2-3
abundance: NA
v_gene: TRBV30
d_gene: TRBD2
CDR3aa: CAWRREAGTDTQYF
CDR3nt: TGTGCCTGGAGGCGGGAGGCAGGCACAGATACGCAGTATTTT

j_gene: TRBJ2-4
abundance: NA
v_gene: TRBV7-2
d_gene: NA
CDR3aa: CASSLARGGPKNIQYF
CDR3nt: TGTGCCAGCAGCTTAGCAAGGGGTGGGCCCAAAAACATTCAGTACTTC

j_gene: TRBJ1-5
abundance: NA
v_gene: TRBV24-1
d_gene: TRBD1
CDR3aa: CATSDPATGGNQPQHF
CDR3nt: TGTGCCACCAGTGACCCTGCAACAGGGGGCAATCAGCCCCAGCATTTT

j_gene: TRBJ1-1
abundance: NA
v_gene: TRBV11-2
d_gene: NA
CDR3aa: CASSFRDTEAFF
CDR3nt: TGTGCCAGCAGCTTTCGGGACACTGAAGCTTTCTTT

j_gene: TRBJ2-5
abundance: NA
v_gene: TRBV6-5
d_gene: TRBD1
CDR3aa: CASSPGTGYGETQYF
CDR3nt: TGTGCCAGCAGCCCCGGGACAGGGTACGGAGAGACCCAGTACTTC

j_gene: TRBJ1-5
abundance: NA
v_gene: TRBV3-1/TRBV3-2
d_gene: NA
CDR3aa: CASSQTSQGFEPQHF
CDR3nt: TGTGCCAGCAGCCAAACATCCCAGGGGTTTGAGCCCCAGCATTTT

j_gene: TRBJ1-2
abundance: NA
v_gene: TRBV7-3
d_gene: NA
CDR3aa: CASSIQGNYGYTF
CDR3nt: TGTGCCAGCAGCATCCAGGGAAACTATGGCTACACCTTC

j_gene: TRBJ1-3
abundance: NA
v_gene: TRBV5-1
d_gene: TRBD1
CDR3aa: CASSTTGNTIYF
CDR3nt: TGCGCCAGCAGCACGACAGGGAACACCATATATTTT

j_gene: TRBJ2-5
abundance: NA
v_gene: TRBV25-1
d_gene: TRBD1
CDR3aa: CASSEGQAPWETQYF
CDR3nt: TGTGCCAGCAGTGAGGGACAGGCGCCGTGGGAGACCCAGTACTTC

j_gene: TRBJ1-2
abundance: NA
v_gene: TRBV5-4
d_gene: TRBD1
CDR3aa: CASSSGQGRSYGYTF
CDR3nt: TGTGCCAGCAGCTCCGGACAGGGCAGATCCTATGGCTACACCTTC

j_gene: TRBJ2-7
abundance: NA
v_gene: TRBV6-5
d_gene: NA
CDR3aa: CASSYSTAPYEQYF
CDR3nt: TGTGCCAGCAGTTACTCGACTGCCCCCTACGAGCAGTACTTC

j_gene: TRBJ1-5
abundance: NA
v_gene: TRBV27
d_gene: NA
CDR3aa: CASGIGGNQPQHF
CDR3nt: TGTGCCAGCGGCATCGGGGGCAATCAGCCCCAGCATTTT

j_gene: TRBJ1-5
abundance: NA
v_gene: TRBV21-1
d_gene: NA
CDR3aa: CASSKEASGAYQPQHF
CDR3nt: TGTGCCAGCAGCAAAGAGGCTAGTGGGGCCTATCAGCCCCAGCATTTT